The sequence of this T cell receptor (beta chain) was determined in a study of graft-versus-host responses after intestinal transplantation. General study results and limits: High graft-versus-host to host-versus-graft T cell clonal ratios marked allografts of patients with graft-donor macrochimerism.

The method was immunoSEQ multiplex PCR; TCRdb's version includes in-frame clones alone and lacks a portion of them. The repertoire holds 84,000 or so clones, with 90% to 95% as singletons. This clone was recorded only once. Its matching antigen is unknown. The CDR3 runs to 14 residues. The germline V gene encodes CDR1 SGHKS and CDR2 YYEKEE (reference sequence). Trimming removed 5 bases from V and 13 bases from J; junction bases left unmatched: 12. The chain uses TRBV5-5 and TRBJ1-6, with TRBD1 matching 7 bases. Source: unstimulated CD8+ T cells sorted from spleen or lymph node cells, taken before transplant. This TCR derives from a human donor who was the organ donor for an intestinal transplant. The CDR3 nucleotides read TGTGCCAGCAGGTACCTTCCGGGACAGCACCCCCTCCACTTT. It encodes CASRYLPGQHPLHF.